Below are 10 T cell receptor beta chains sequenced from a single sample in a study of blood T cells in healthy people across ages. Primed by a sample-barcoded 5' primer and a J-beta primer mix, a second PCR proceeded for about 6 to 12 cycles. TCRdb re-analysed the 5' RACE reads in MiXCR, keeping a single row per CDR3 protein. The data show just under 750,000 distinct CDR3 sequences, about 20% seen once. The sample taken for sequencing was blood. The receptors shown here come from a man between 65 and 85 years old in good health.

The chain employs TRBV12-3 or TRBV12-4 and TRBJ2-1, with D possibly TRBD1 on 6 matching bases. Trimming took off 8 bases at V and 6 bases at J, with 14 bases between the two ends. The CDR3 is 13 residues long. The CDR3 DNA is TGTGCCAGCTCTGGTTCAGGGGTCAATGAGCAGTTCTTC. Protein sequence: CASSGSGVNEQFF.

This clonotype was seen more than once but under ten times. This chain joins TRBV6-5 and TRBJ1-3, with a possible D match to TRBD1 (5 bases). Trimming cost V 5 bases and J 4 bases, with 15 bases left between them. This CDR3 region has 15 residues. Per the germline V gene, CDR1 is MNHEY and CDR2 is SVGAGI. DNA of the CDR3: TGTGCCAGCAGTCTCGGGGGGAGAAGAGGAAACACCATATATTTT. Translated: CASSLGGRRGNTIYF.

CDR3 loop: CASSLSGTSAQETQYF. The DNA of the CDR3 is TGTGCCAGCAGTTTGTCCGGGACTAGCGCACAAGAGACCCAGTACTTC. The chain is built from TRBV12-3 or TRBV12-4 and TRBJ2-1, with TRBD2 matching 10 bases. The J call may be in error: the DNA end matches TRBJ2-5 better. CDR3 size: 16 residues.

The chain recombines TRBV7-9 with TRBJ2-3; D possibly matches TRBD1 or TRBD2 (6 bases each). The CDR3 is made up of 14 amino acids. Looked up from germline, CDR1 is SEHNR and CDR2 is FQNEAQ (reference sequence). V was cut by 4 bases and J by 6 bases, with 14 bases left in between. The chain's CDR3 is CASSWRDIFDTQYF. DNA for the CDR3: TGTGCCAGCAGCTGGAGGGACATCTTCGATACGCAGTATTTT.

In its sample, this clonotype was seen a few times. The J gene is TRBJ2-3, the V gene TRBV20-1, with D possibly matching TRBD1 (6 bases). The CDR3 contains 14 residues. Germline-derived CDR1 and CDR2 are DFQATT and SNEGSKA (reference sequence). V lost 3 bases, J lost 1 base, and 11 bases lay in between. This CDR3 is CSASRQDRTDTQYF. As DNA, the CDR3 is TGCAGTGCTAGTCGACAGGATCGCACAGATACGCAGTATTTT.

This sequence joins TRBV9 and TRBJ2-1, with D perhaps matching TRBD2 (5 bases). Trimming pared 3 bases from V and 10 bases from J, leaving 17 bases between. CDR3 length: 14 residues. Germline CDR1 is SGDLS and CDR2 is YYNGEE. The CDR3 here is CASSGIAPKREQFF. The CDR3 DNA reads as TGTGCCAGCAGCGGGATAGCGCCCAAACGAGAGCAGTTCTTC.

The chain is built from TRBV5-1 and TRBJ1-1, with 7 positions matching TRBD1. Germline values: CDR1 SGHRS, CDR2 YFSETQ. The CDR3 runs 14 residues. V lost 1 base to trimming and J lost 7 bases; unmatched junction nucleotides: 7. The CDR3 DNA follows: TGCGCCAGCAGCTTGCAGGGGGGGTATGGTGAAGCTTTCTTT. It encodes CASSLQGGYGEAFF.

This clonotype showed up just a few times. This chain joins TRBV4-1 and TRBJ2-3; D remains unclear. From germline, CDR1 is MGHRA and CDR2 YSYEKL. Trimming shortened V by 3 bases and J by 0 bases, and 16 bases separated the two germline ends. The length of the CDR3 is 17 residues. DNA for the CDR3: TGCGCCAGCAGCCATGAAGACGTTCTTTCTAGCACAGATACGCAGTATTTT. Protein: CASSHEDVLSSTDTQYF.

This clonotype was detected only a few times. This sequence joins TRBV2 and TRBJ2-5; the D gene is possibly TRBD1 (5 bases). The length of the CDR3 is 12 residues. The V end was cut by 3 bases, the J end by 7 bases, with 9 bases between. Per germline, CDR1 SNHLY and CDR2 FYNNEI. CDR3 nucleotide sequence: TGTGCCAGCAGTGACAGGGCTACGACCCAGTACTTC. Amino acids: CASSDRATTQYF.

The chain couples TRBV10-3 to TRBJ2-7; maybe TRBD2 (5 bases). The CDR3 runs 11 residues. From germline, CDR1 is ENHRY and CDR2 SYGVKD. Trimming took 0 bases from V and 10 from J, leaving 7 bases between them. CDR3 region: CAISESGVQYV. The CDR3 DNA sequence: TGTGCCATCAGTGAGTCCGGGGTACAGTACGTC.